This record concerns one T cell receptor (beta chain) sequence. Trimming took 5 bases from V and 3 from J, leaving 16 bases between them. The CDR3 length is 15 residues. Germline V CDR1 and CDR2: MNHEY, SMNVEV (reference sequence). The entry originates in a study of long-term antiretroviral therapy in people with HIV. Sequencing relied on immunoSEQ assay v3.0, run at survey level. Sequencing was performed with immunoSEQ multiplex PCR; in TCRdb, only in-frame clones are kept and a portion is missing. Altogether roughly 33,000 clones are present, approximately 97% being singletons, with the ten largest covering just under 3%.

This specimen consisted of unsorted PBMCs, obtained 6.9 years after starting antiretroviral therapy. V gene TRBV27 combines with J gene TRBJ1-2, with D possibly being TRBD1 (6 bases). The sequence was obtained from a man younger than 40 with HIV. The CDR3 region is CASSTRGEGYYGYTF. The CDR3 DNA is TGTGCCAGCAGTACGAGGGGGGAGGGATACTATGGCTACACCTTC.